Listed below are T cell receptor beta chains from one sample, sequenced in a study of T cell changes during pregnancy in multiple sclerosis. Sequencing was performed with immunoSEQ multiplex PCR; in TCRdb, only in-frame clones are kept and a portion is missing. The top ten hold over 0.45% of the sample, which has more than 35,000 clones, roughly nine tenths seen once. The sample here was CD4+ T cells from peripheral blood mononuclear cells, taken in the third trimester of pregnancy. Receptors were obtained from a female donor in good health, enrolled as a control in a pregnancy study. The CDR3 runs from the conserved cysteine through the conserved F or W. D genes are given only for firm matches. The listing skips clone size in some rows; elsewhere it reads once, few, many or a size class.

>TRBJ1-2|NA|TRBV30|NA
TGTGCCTGGAGCGATCAGGTGGACTATGGCTACACCTTC
CAWSDQVDYGYTF
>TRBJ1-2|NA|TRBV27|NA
TGTGCCAGCAGTCCCAGGGGAAGCGATGGCTACACCTTC
CASSPRGSDGYTF
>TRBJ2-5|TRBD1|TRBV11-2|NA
TGTGCCAGCAGCTTATCCCGGACAGGGGGAGGGGAGACCCAGTACTTC
CASSLSRTGGGETQYF
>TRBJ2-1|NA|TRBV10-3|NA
TGTGCCACCGAAATGGGCCCCCGGGGGTGGGGTTACAATGAGCAGTTCTTC
CATEMGPRGWGYNEQFF
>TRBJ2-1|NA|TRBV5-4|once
TGTGCCAGCAGCTTTCCAGACCTAGGATCCGAGCAGTTCTTC
CASSFPDLGSEQFF
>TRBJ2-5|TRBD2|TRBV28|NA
TGTGCCACCGGGACTAGCGGGAGTAGGGAGACCCAGTACTTC
CATGTSGSRETQYF
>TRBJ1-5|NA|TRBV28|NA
TGTGCCAGCAGGCCATTCGGGGAAACGGGCAATCAGCCCCAGCATTTT
CASRPFGETGNQPQHF
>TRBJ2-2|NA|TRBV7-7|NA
TGTGCTAGCAGCCGATCGGGGAACACCGGGGAGCTGTTTTTT
CASSRSGNTGELFF
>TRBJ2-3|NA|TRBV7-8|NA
TGTGCCAGCTCGACGCGGCTTACCCTAGGATCTACGCAGTATTTT
CASSTRLTLGSTQYF
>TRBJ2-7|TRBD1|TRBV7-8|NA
TGTGCCAGCATCCTAACCGGGACAGGGACAACCGAGCAGTACTTC
CASILTGTGTTEQYF
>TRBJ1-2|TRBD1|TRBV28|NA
TGTGCCAGCAGCCCCTCCGGAGGGACAGGGAGGAATGGCTACACCTTC
CASSPSGGTGRNGYTF
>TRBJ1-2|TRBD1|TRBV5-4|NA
TGTGCCAGCAGCTTGGAGGGACAGGGGAGAGGCTACACCTTC
CASSLEGQGRGYTF
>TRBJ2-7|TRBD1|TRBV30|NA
TGTGCCTGGAGGGGGGACAGGGGCTACGAGCAGTACTTC
CAWRGDRGYEQYF
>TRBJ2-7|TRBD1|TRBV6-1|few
TGTGCCACCCTACCCGGGACAGGGAATACCTACGAGCAGTACTTC
CATLPGTGNTYEQYF
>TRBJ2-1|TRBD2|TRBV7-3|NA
TGTGCCAGCAGCTTAACGCGGGAGGCCCACAATGAGCAGTTCTTC
CASSLTREAHNEQFF
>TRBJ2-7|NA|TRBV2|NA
TGTGCCAGCAGTCCCCAGGGCCTTGCGGGGGAGCAGTACTTC
CASSPQGLAGEQYF
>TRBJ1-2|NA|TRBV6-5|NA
TGTGCCAGCAGTTACTACGCAGGGAAAGATGGCTACACCTTC
CASSYYAGKDGYTF
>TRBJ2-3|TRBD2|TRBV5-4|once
TGTGCCAGCAGCAAAGGTCTAGCGGGGGCCGGGGGGACGCAGTATTTT
CASSKGLAGAGGTQYF
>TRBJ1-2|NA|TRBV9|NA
TGTGCCAGCAGCAACCCCGGGACAAGTAACTATGGCTACACCTTC
CASSNPGTSNYGYTF
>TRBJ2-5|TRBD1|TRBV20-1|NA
TGCAGTGCTGAGGACAGGGAGACCCAGTACTTC
CSAEDRETQYF
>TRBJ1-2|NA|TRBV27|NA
TGTGCCAGCAGTTTAGGGGGAGGCAACTATGGCTACACCTTC
CASSLGGGNYGYTF
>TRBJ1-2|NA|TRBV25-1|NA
TGTGCCACCTGCGGGGGACATAGTAACTATGGCTACACCTTC
CATCGGHSNYGYTF
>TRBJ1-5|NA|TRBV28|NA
TGTGCCAGCAGTTTCGGTTCGGCCCAGCATTTT
CASSFGSAQHF
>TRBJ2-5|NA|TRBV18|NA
TGTGCCAGCTCACCCCCGTACGGGGGGCTCCAAGAGACCCAGTACTTC
CASSPPYGGLQETQYF
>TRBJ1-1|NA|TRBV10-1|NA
TGCGCCAGCAGCAGAGGCACTGAAGCTTTCTTT
CASSRGTEAFF
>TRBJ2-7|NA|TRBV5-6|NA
TGTGCCAGCAGCCCCAGTTGGGGGCCCTACGAGCAGTACTTC
CASSPSWGPYEQYF
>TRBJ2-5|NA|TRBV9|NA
TGTGCCAGCAGCCCGGACCCCACTAGACTAGAGACCCAGTACTTC
CASSPDPTRLETQYF
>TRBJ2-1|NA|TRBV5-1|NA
TGCGCCAGCAGCTTGACTAGACGCAATGAGCAGTTCTTC
CASSLTRRNEQFF
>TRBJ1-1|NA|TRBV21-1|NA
TGTGCCAGCAGCCTCGACAGGGACCCTGAAGCTTTCTTT
CASSLDRDPEAFF
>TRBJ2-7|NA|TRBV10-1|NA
TGCGCCAGCAGTGAGTCGGGGGGTCCCTACGAGCAGTACTTC
CASSESGGPYEQYF
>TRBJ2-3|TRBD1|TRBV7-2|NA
TGTGCCAGCAGCCACGGACAGGGCAGATATGATACGCAGTATTTT
CASSHGQGRYDTQYF
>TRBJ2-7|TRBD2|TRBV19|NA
TGTGCCAGTAGACCCTCGTCGGGGGGGGGAGAGCAGTACTTC
CASRPSSGGGEQYF
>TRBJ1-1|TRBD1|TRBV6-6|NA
TGTGCCAGCAGTTCCCAGGGGGCGAGGACTGAAGCTTTCTTT
CASSSQGARTEAFF
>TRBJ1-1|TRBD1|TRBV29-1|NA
TGCAGCGTGGGGACAGGGTGGACTGAAGCTTTCTTT
CSVGTGWTEAFF
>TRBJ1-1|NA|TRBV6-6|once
TGTGCCAGCAGTTCTAGGGGGGGGAACACTGAAGCTTTCTTT
CASSSRGGNTEAFF
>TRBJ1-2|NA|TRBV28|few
TGTGCCAGCAGTTTATCGTCCGACTCCTATGGCTACACCTTC
CASSLSSDSYGYTF
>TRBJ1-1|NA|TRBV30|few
TGTGCCTGGACCCATCGGCGGGGGACTTTCTTT
CAWTHRRGTFF
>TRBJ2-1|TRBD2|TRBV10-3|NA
TGTGCCATCACTGGGGTCGGCGGGGGATACAATGAGCAGTTCTTC
CAITGVGGGYNEQFF
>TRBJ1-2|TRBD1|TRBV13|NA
TGTGCCAGCAGTTTAGGGACAGGGACGGCGCGGGGCTACACCTTC
CASSLGTGTARGYTF
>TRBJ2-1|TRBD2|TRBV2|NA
TGTGCCAGCAAGGGACTAGTTCGGCATGAGCAGTTCTTC
CASKGLVRHEQFF
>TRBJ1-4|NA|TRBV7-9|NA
TGTGCCAGCAGCTTAGCCCCAGATGCAACTAATGAAAAACTGTTTTTT
CASSLAPDATNEKLFF